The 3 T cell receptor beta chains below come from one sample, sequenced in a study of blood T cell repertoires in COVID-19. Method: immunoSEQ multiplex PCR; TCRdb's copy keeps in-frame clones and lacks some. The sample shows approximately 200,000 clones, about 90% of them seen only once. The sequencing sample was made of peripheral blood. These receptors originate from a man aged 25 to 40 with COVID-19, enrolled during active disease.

The CDR3 sequence is CASSQEGEGLNTEAFF. The CDR3 DNA follows: TGCGCCAGCAGCCAAGAAGGAGAGGGCCTGAACACTGAAGCTTTCTTT. V is TRBV4-3 and J is TRBJ1-1; D gene ambiguous. In germline, CDR1 is LGHNA, CDR2 YSLEER. The CDR3 loop spans 16 amino acids. The V end lost 0 bases, the J end lost 0 bases, and 11 bases lay between the germline ends.

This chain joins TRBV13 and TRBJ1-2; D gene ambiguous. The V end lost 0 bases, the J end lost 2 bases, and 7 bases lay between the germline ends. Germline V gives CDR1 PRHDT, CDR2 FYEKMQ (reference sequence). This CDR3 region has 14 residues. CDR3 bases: TGTGCCAGCAGCTTAGGGTCCGGGAACTATGGCTACACCTTC. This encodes CASSLGSGNYGYTF.

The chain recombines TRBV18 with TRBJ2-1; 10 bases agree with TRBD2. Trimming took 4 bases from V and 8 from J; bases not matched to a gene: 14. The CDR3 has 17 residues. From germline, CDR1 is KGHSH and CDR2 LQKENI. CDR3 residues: CASSRPPGTSAVYEQFF. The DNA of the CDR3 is TGTGCCAGCTCACGACCTCCCGGGACTAGCGCAGTCTATGAGCAGTTCTTC.